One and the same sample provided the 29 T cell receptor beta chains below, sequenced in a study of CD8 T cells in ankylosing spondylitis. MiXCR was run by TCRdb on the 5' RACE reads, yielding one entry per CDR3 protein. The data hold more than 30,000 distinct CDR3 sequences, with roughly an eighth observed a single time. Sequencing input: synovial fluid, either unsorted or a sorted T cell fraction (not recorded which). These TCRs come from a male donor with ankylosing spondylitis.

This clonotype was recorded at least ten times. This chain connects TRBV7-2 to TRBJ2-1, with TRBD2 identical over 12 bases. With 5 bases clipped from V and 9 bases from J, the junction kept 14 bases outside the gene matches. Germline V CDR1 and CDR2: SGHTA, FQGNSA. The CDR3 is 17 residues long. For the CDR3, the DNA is TGTGCCAGCAGCGTAAGTCCCCTAGCGGGGGGGCTGAGTGAGCAGTTCTTC. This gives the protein CASSVSPLAGGLSEQFF.

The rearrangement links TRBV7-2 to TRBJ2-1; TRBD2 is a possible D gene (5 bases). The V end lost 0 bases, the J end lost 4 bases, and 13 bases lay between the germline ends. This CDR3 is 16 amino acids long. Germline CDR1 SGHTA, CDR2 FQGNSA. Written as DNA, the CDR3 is TGTGCCAGCAGCTTAGCGGCGGGCGCAAAGTACAATGAGCAGTTCTTC. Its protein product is CASSLAAGAKYNEQFF. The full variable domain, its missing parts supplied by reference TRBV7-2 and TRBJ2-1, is GAGVSQSPSNKVTEKGKDVELRCDPISGHTALYWYRQSLGQGLEFLIYFQGNSAPDKSGLPSDRFSAERTGGSVSTLTIQRTQQEDSAVYLCASSLAAGAKYNEQFFGPGTRLTVL.

The CDR3 loop reads CASSQMGRTGVGEKLFF. The CDR3 DNA follows: TGTGCCAGCAGCCAAATGGGCAGGACAGGGGTGGGTGAAAAACTGTTTTTT. The rearrangement uses TRBV3-1 and TRBJ1-4, with 9 bases aligning to TRBD1. Germline values: CDR1 LGHDT, CDR2 YNNKEL (reference sequence). V gave up 2 bases and J gave up 7 bases; unmatched junction bases: 11. The CDR3 sequence is 17 residues long.

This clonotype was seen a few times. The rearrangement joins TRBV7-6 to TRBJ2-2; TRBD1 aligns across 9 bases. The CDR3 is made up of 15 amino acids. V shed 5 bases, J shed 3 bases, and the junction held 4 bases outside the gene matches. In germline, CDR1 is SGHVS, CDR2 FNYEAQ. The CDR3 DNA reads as TGTGCCAGCAGCCCGGGACAGGGCTACACCGGGGAGCTGTTTTTT. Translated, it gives CASSPGQGYTGELFF.

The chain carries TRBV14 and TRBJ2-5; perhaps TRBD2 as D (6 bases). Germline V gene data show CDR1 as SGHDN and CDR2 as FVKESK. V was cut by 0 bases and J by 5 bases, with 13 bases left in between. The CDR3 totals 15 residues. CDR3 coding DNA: TGTGCCAGCAGCCAAGATCTCTCGGGGGTTGAGACCCAGTACTTC. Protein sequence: CASSQDLSGVETQYF.

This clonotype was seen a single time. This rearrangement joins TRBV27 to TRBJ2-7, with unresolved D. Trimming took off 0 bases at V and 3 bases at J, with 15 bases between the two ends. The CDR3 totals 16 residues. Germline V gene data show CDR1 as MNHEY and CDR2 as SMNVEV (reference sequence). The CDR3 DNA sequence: TGTGCCAGCAGTTTATCGGTAGTGGCAGCAGACTACGAGCAGTACTTC. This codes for CASSLSVVAADYEQYF.

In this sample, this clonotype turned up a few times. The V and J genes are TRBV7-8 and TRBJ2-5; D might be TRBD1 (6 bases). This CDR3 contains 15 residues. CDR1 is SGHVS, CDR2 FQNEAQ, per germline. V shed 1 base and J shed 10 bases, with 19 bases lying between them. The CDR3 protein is CASSLVLGTPRVQYF. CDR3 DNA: TGTGCCAGCAGCTTAGTTCTTGGGACACCTCGGGTCCAGTACTTC.

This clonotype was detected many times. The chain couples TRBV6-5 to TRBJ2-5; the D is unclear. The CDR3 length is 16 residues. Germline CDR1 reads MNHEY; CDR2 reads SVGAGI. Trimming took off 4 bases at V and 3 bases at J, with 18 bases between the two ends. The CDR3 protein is CASSSSQVQTKETQYF. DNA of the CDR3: TGTGCCAGCAGTTCATCCCAGGTTCAAACAAAAGAGACCCAGTACTTC.

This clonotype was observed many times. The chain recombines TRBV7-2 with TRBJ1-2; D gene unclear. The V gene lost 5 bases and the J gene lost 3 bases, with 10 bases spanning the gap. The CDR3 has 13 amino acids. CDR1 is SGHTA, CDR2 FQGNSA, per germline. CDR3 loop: CASSPRDYYGYTF. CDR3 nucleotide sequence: TGTGCCAGCAGCCCAAGGGATTACTATGGCTACACCTTC. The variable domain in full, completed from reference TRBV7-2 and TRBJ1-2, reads GAGVSQSPSNKVTEKGKDVELRCDPISGHTALYWYRQSLGQGLEFLIYFQGNSAPDKSGLPSDRFSAERTGGSVSTLTIQRTQQEDSAVYLCASSPRDYYGYTFGSGTRLTVV.

The CDR3 here is CASSYSIRGGDTDTQYF. The CDR3 bases are TGTGCCAGCAGTTACTCGATTCGCGGGGGGGACACAGATACGCAGTATTTT. This sequence joins TRBV6-2 or TRBV6-3 and TRBJ2-3, with TRBD2 matching 9 bases. V was pared by 0 bases and J by 2 bases, with 6 bases of the junction left unmatched. Germline lookup yields CDR1 MNHEY and CDR2 SVGEGT. The CDR3 has 17 amino acids.

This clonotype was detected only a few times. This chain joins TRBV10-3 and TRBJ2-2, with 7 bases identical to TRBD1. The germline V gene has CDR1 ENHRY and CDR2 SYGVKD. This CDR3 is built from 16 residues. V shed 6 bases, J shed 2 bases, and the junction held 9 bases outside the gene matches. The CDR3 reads CAISGQAQINTGELFF. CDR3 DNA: TGTGCCATCAGCGGACAGGCCCAGATTAACACCGGGGAGCTGTTTTTT.

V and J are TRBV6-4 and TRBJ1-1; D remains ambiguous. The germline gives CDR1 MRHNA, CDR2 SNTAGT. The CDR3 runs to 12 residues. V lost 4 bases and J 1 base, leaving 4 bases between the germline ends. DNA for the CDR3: TGTGCCAGCAGTGGACAGAACACTGAAGCTTTCTTT. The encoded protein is CASSGQNTEAFF.

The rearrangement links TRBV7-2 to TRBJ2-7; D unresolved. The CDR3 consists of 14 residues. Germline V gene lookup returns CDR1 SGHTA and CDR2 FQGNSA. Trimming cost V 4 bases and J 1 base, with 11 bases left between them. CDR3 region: CASSWARPSYEQYF. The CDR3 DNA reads TGTGCCAGCAGCTGGGCTAGGCCATCCTACGAGCAGTACTTC. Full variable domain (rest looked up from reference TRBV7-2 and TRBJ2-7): GAGVSQSPSNKVTEKGKDVELRCDPISGHTALYWYRQSLGQGLEFLIYFQGNSAPDKSGLPSDRFSAERTGGSVSTLTIQRTQQEDSAVYLCASSWARPSYEQYFGPGTRLTVT.

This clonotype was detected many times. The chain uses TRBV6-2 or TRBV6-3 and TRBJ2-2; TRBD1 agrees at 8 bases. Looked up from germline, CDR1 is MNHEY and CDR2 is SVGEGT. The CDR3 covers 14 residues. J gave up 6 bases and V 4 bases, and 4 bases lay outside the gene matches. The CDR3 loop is CASSSGGESGELFF. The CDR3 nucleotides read TGTGCCAGCAGTTCAGGGGGCGAATCCGGGGAGCTGTTTTTT.

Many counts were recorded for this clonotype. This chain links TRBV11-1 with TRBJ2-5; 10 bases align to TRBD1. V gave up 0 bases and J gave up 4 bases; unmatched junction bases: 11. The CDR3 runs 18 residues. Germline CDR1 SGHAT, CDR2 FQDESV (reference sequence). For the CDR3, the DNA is TGTGCCAGCAGCTTAGCTAGAGGACAGGGGGTCGTCGGAGAGACCCAGTACTTC. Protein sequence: CASSLARGQGVVGETQYF.

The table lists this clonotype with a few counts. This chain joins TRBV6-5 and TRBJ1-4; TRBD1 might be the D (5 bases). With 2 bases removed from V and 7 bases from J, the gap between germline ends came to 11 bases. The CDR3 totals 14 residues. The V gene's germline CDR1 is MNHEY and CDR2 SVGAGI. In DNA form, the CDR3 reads TGTGCCAGCAGTTACGGTGGGGGTGGTGAAAAACTGTTTTTT. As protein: CASSYGGGGEKLFF.

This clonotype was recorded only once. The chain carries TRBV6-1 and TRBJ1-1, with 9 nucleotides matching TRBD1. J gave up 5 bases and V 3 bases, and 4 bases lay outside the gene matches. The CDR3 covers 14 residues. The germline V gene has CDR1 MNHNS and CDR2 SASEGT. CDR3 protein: CASSEVTGGTEAFF. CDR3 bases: TGTGCCAGCAGTGAGGTGACAGGGGGTACTGAAGCTTTCTTT.

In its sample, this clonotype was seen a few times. For the CDR3, the DNA is TGTGCCAGCACCCCTAAGGTGGAAGAGACCCAGTACTTC. Translation gives CASTPKVEETQYF. This chain links TRBV6-1 with TRBJ2-5; D not certain. Germline values: CDR1 MNHNS, CDR2 SASEGT. V was shortened by 7 bases and J by 3 bases, with 12 bases between the two germline ends. This CDR3 is built from 13 residues.

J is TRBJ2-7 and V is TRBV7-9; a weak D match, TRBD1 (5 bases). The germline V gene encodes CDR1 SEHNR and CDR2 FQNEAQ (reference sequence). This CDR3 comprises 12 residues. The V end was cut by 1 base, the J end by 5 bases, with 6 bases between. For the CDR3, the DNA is TGTGCCAGCAGCTTAGAGGGGAACGAGCAGTACTTC. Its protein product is CASSLEGNEQYF.

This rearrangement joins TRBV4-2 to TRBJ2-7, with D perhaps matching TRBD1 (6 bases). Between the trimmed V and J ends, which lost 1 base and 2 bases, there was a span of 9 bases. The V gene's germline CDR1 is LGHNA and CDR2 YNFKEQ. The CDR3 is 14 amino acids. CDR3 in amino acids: CASSQGRGTYEQYF. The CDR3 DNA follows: TGTGCCAGCAGCCAAGGAAGGGGGACCTACGAGCAGTACTTC.

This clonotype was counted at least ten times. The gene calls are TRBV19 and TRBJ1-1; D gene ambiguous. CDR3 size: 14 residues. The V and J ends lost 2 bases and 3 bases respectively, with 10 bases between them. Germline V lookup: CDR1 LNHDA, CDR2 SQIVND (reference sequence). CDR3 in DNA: TGTGCCAGTAGTATATGGACGGCCGACACTGAAGCTTTCTTT. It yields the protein CASSIWTADTEAFF.

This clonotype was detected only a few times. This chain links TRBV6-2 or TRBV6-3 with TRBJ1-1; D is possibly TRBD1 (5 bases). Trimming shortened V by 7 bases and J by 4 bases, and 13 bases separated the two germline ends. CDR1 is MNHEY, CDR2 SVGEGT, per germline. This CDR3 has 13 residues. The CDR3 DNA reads TGTGCCAGCAAGGCGGGGGGGATCACTGAAGCTTTCTTT. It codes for CASKAGGITEAFF.

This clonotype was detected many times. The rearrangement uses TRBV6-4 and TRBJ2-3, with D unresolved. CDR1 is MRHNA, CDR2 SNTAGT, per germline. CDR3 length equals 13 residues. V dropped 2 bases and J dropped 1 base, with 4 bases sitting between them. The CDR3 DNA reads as TGTGCCAGCAGTGACGGGGGCACAGATACGCAGTATTTT. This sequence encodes CASSDGGTDTQYF.

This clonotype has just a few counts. The DNA for the CDR3 is TGCGCCAGCAGCAAAAGAGCTAGGCGGAATGAGCAGTTCTTC. Its protein is CASSKRARRNEQFF. The gene calls are TRBV4-3 and TRBJ2-1; D is unresolved. The V gene lost 5 bases and the J gene lost 7 bases, with 15 bases spanning the gap. The CDR3 totals 14 residues. The germline V gene has CDR1 LGHNA and CDR2 YSLEER.

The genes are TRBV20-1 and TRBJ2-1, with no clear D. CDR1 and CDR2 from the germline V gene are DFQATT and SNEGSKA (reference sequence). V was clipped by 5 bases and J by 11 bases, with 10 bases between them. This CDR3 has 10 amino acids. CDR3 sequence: CSAPFYKQFF. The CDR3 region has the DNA TGCAGTGCTCCCTTTTACAAGCAGTTCTTC.

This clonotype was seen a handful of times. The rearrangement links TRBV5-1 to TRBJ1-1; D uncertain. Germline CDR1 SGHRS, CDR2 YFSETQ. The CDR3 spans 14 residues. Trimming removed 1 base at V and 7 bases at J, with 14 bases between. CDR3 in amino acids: CASSLISILDEAFF. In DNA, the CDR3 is TGCGCCAGCAGCTTGATTAGTATTCTGGATGAAGCTTTCTTT.

CDR3 coding DNA: TGCGCCAGCCAGGGACTAGCGGGATCCTCCTACGAGCAGTACTTC. Encoded protein: CASQGLAGSSYEQYF. This chain connects TRBV4-3 to TRBJ2-7; 13 positions match TRBD2. CDR1 LGHNA and CDR2 YSLEER come from the germline V gene. The V segment lost 8 bases and the J segment 0 bases; nucleotides outside the gene matches: 4. The CDR3 runs to 15 residues.

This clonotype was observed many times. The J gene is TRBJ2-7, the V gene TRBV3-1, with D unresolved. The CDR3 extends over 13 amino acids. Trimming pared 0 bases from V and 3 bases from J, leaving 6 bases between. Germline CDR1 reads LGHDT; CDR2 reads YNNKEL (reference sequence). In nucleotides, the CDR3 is TGTGCCAGCAGCCAAGATAACAACTACGAGCAGTACTTC. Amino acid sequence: CASSQDNNYEQYF.

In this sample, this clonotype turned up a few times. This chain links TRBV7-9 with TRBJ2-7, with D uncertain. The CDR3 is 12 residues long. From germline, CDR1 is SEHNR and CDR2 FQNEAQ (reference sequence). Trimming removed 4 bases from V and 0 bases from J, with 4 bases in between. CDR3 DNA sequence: TGTGCCAGCAGCTGGATCTCCTACGAGCAGTACTTC. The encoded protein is CASSWISYEQYF.